Each of the 31 T cell receptor beta chains below was sequenced from the same sample in a study of blood T cells in healthy people across ages. The use of a sample-barcoded 5' primer and a J-beta primer mix characterized a second PCR of about 7 to 12 cycles. One entry per CDR3 protein, called by TCRdb with MiXCR from the 5' RACE reads. This sample has roughly 2 million distinct CDR3 sequences; roughly 49% occur once, and the top ten carry approximately 2%. The sequenced sample was blood. These receptors all stem from a woman aged 40 to 50 in good health.

The chain links TRBV12-3 or TRBV12-4 to TRBJ2-1; 13 bases fit TRBD2. With V trimmed by 5 bases and J by 4 bases, 2 bases remained unmatched. This CDR3 has 15 residues. The CDR3 here is CASSTSGGDYNEQFF. CDR3 nucleotide sequence: TGTGCCAGCAGTACTAGCGGGGGGGATTACAATGAGCAGTTCTTC.

The chain joins TRBV12-3 or TRBV12-4 to TRBJ2-1, with 10 bases fitting TRBD1. This CDR3 spans 15 amino acids. V trimming: 5 bases; J trimming: 6 bases; junction bases outside the gene matches: 7. The DNA for the CDR3 is TGTGCCAGCAGTGAGGGGGACAGGGGTTTCAATGAGCAGTTCTTC. Protein product: CASSEGDRGFNEQFF.

This clonotype appeared once. This chain joins TRBV4-2 and TRBJ1-2; D ambiguous. This CDR3 contains 15 residues. The V end was cut by 6 bases, the J end by 2 bases, with 16 bases between. CDR1 and CDR2 from the germline V gene are LGHNA and YNFKEQ. CDR3 region: CASSYTTRTNYGYTF. The CDR3 DNA reads TGTGCCAGCAGTTACACTACCAGGACCAACTATGGCTACACCTTC.

The chain uses TRBV9 and TRBJ2-1, with 9 nucleotides matching TRBD2. Germline assignment: CDR1 SGDLS and CDR2 YYNGEE. The CDR3 spans 16 residues. The J segment lost 4 bases and the V segment lost 4 bases, leaving 9 bases of the junction unmatched. In DNA form, the CDR3 reads TGTGCCAGCAGCACGTTGAGCGGGGGGTCGTACAATGAGCAGTTCTTC. Residues: CASSTLSGGSYNEQFF.

The chain recombines TRBV2 with TRBJ1-5, with D tentatively TRBD1 (5 bases). The CDR3 contains 17 residues. From germline, CDR1 is SNHLY and CDR2 FYNNEI. V lost 3 bases to trimming and J lost 6 bases, with 21 bases between them. The CDR3 spells CASSDSQGTAGTQPQHF. The CDR3 DNA is TGTGCCAGCAGTGATAGTCAGGGCACCGCCGGGACTCAGCCCCAGCATTTT.

V usage is TRBV7-2 and J usage is TRBJ2-5; 7 nucleotides line up with TRBD1. J was trimmed by 1 base and V by 1 base; bases with no gene match: 3. Germline V lookup: CDR1 SGHTA, CDR2 FQGNSA. The CDR3 is 15 residues long. In DNA, the CDR3 is TGTGCCAGCAGCTTAGAGGGACAGTCCCAAGAGACCCAGTACTTC. It yields the protein CASSLEGQSQETQYF.

V usage is TRBV11-2 and J usage is TRBJ2-1, with 12 bases lining up with TRBD2. The CDR3 extends over 16 amino acids. Germline CDR1 reads SGHAT; CDR2 reads FQNNGV. V lost 3 bases and J lost 10; bases outside the gene matches: 10. CDR3 in DNA: TGTGCCAGCAGCTTTGTTCGGCTAGCGGGGGGGCGCGAGCAGTTCTTC. Protein product: CASSFVRLAGGREQFF.

This clonotype came up a few times. The chain joins TRBV20-1 to TRBJ2-1; no reliable D call. Trimming took off 0 bases at V and 7 bases at J, with 16 bases between the two ends. The CDR3 runs to 15 residues. CDR1 is DFQATT and CDR2 is SNEGSKA in the germline V gene (reference sequence). Here the CDR3 DNA reads TGCAGTGCTAGAGATCACGGGCTAGGTAGGAATGAGCAGTTCTTC. Amino acid sequence: CSARDHGLGRNEQFF.

V gene TRBV12-3 or TRBV12-4 combines with J gene TRBJ2-1; D is possibly TRBD2 (5 bases). The CDR3 extends over 15 amino acids. The germline V and J ends were trimmed by 6 bases and 4 bases, with 16 bases remaining between them. CDR3 nucleotide sequence: TGTGCCAGCAGCACCACCCCGGGATTATACAATGAGCAGTTCTTC. Translation: CASSTTPGLYNEQFF.

This clonotype appeared a single time. V gene TRBV7-2 combines with J gene TRBJ1-1; 8 positions match TRBD1. CDR1 is SGHTA and CDR2 is FQGNSA in the germline V gene. J lost 3 bases, V lost 1 base, and 7 bases had no gene match. The CDR3 runs 16 residues. The CDR3 nucleotides read TGTGCCAGCAGCTTAGTGGGCAGGGGGCTGGACACTGAAGCTTTCTTT. As protein: CASSLVGRGLDTEAFF.

In its sample, this clonotype was seen a few times. The rearrangement joins TRBV5-6 to TRBJ2-7, with TRBD1 as a possible D gene (7 bases). Germline CDR1 reads SGHDT; CDR2 reads YYEEEE. The CDR3 is 14 amino acids. Trimming took off 1 base at V and 5 bases at J, with 13 bases between the two ends. The DNA for the CDR3 is TGTGCCAGCAGCTTGAGGAGGGGGCCCCACGAGCAGTACTTC. The encoded protein is CASSLRRGPHEQYF.

This chain connects TRBV2 to TRBJ2-7; possibly TRBD2 for D (5 bases). The better agreement between TRBJ2-5 and the DNA end casts doubt on the J call. Germline assignment: CDR1 SNHLY and CDR2 FYNNEI. The CDR3 contains 14 residues. CDR3 DNA: TGTGCCAGCAGCGAGGGCCAGACTATAGAGACCCAGTACTTC. It translates to CASSEGQTIETQYF.

This clonotype was observed a single time. J is TRBJ1-4 and V is TRBV10-3, with D maybe TRBD1 (5 bases). CDR1 ENHRY and CDR2 SYGVKD come from the germline V gene. The V end was cut by 5 bases, the J end by 4 bases, with 11 bases between. This CDR3 comprises 14 residues. The CDR3 DNA reads as TGTGCCATCAGTCAGGGTTCGAGTAATGAAAAACTGTTTTTT. Its translation is CAISQGSSNEKLFF.

The chain links TRBV28 to TRBJ1-6; D ambiguous. The V gene's germline CDR1 is MDHEN and CDR2 SYDVKM. There are 18 residues in the CDR3. Trimming pared 4 bases from V and 6 bases from J, leaving 22 bases between. The CDR3 region is CASSSSRTVSLRNSPLHF. CDR3 nucleotide sequence: TGTGCCAGCAGTTCCTCCAGGACGGTGTCCTTGCGTAATTCACCCCTCCACTTT.

The V gene is TRBV27, the J gene TRBJ2-1; D not resolved. CDR1 and CDR2 (germline): MNHEY, SMNVEV (reference sequence). The CDR3 is 15 residues long. V was cut by 0 bases and J by 7 bases, with 13 bases left in between. CDR3 sequence: CASSLSIRMRNEQFF. The CDR3 DNA is TGTGCCAGCAGTTTATCGATAAGGATGAGGAATGAGCAGTTCTTC.

This clonotype was picked up one time. This sequence joins TRBV6-2 or TRBV6-3 and TRBJ2-5; TRBD2 is a possible D gene (6 bases). Germline loops: CDR1 MNHEY, CDR2 SVGEGT. There are 16 residues in the CDR3. Trimming left V 5 bases short and J 1 base short, with 17 bases between. The CDR3 loop reads CASSPLGGGAQETQYF. DNA for the CDR3: TGTGCCAGCAGTCCCTTGGGGGGAGGAGCCCAAGAGACCCAGTACTTC.

The genes are TRBV3-1 and TRBJ2-2; weak D call: TRBD2 (6 bases). The germline V gene encodes CDR1 LGHDT and CDR2 YNNKEL (reference sequence). This CDR3 region has 15 residues. With 3 bases removed from V and 5 bases from J, the gap between germline ends came to 13 bases. The CDR3 DNA sequence: TGTGCCAGCAGCCATTCTACGGGGGTGACCGGGGAGCTGTTTTTT. It specifies CASSHSTGVTGELFF.

In this sample, this clonotype turned up a few times. V usage is TRBV28 and J usage is TRBJ2-7; no firm D call. Trimming left V 2 bases short and J 7 bases short, with 15 bases between. In germline, CDR1 is MDHEN, CDR2 SYDVKM. This CDR3 region has 14 residues. CDR3 nucleotides: TGTGCCAGCAGTTTACTGGGTTTTCTGAGTGAGCAGTACTTC. Its translation: CASSLLGFLSEQYF. Supplemented by reference TRBV28 and TRBJ2-7, the full variable domain reads DVKVTQSSRYLVKRTGEKVFLECVQDMDHENMFWYRQDPGLGLRLIYFSYDVKMKEKGDIPEGYSVSREKKERFSLILESASTNQTSMYLCASSLLGFLSEQYFGPGTRLTVT.

The chain couples TRBV4-3 to TRBJ1-6; no clear D gene. CDR1 LGHNA and CDR2 YSLEER come from the germline V gene. V lost 0 bases to trimming and J lost 9 bases, with 6 bases between them. This CDR3 spans 13 amino acids. DNA for the CDR3: TGCGCCAGCAGCCAAGAGAAGGGTTCACCCCTCCACTTT. It specifies CASSQEKGSPLHF.

The rearrangement links TRBV2 to TRBJ2-3; TRBD1 or TRBD2 may be the D gene (6 bases each). CDR1 and CDR2 (germline): SNHLY, FYNNEI. This CDR3 is built from 13 residues. Trimming removed 11 bases at V and 2 bases at J, with 14 bases between. CDR3 coding DNA: TGTGCCTGGTGGGGGGCGAACACAGATACGCAGTATTTT. It specifies CAWWGANTDTQYF.

The rearrangement uses TRBV24-1 and TRBJ2-1; 10 nucleotides align to TRBD1. V lost 2 bases and J lost 7; bases outside the gene matches: 4. This CDR3 comprises 15 residues. Germline CDR1 and CDR2: KGHDR and SFDVKD. CDR3 in DNA: TGTGCCACCAGTGATTGGGGGACAGGGGCTAATGAGCAGTTCTTC. Translated: CATSDWGTGANEQFF.

This clonotype was seen a few times. The genes are TRBV5-1 and TRBJ2-5, with D possibly TRBD1 on 5 matching bases. The germline gives CDR1 SGHRS, CDR2 YFSETQ. V dropped 4 bases and J dropped 5 bases, with 12 bases sitting between them. This CDR3 spans 13 amino acids. The CDR3 loop reads CASSPDSSETQYF. The CDR3 nucleotides read TGCGCCAGCAGCCCCGACAGTTCCGAGACCCAGTACTTC.

The chain is built from TRBV15 and TRBJ2-5; 11 bases map to TRBD2. Trimming at V came to 1 base and at J to 2 bases, leaving 6 bases not matched to a gene. The V gene's germline CDR1 is LNHNV and CDR2 YYDKDF (reference sequence). CDR3 length: 17 residues. The CDR3 sequence is CATSRVPGLAEQETQYF. The CDR3 DNA reads TGTGCCACCAGCAGAGTCCCGGGACTAGCGGAACAAGAGACCCAGTACTTC. The entire variable domain, with the rest obtained from reference TRBV15 and TRBJ2-5, is as follows: DAMVIQNPRYQVTQFGKPVTLSCSQTLNHNVMYWYQQKSSQAPKLLFHYYDKDFNNEADTPDNFQSRRPNTSFCFLDIRSPGLGDTAMYLCATSRVPGLAEQETQYFGPGTRLLVL.

This chain connects TRBV18 to TRBJ2-6, with TRBD1 as a possible D gene (5 bases). The CDR3 covers 14 residues. Germline V gives CDR1 KGHSH, CDR2 LQKENI. The germline V and J ends were trimmed by 10 bases and 0 bases, with 10 bases remaining between them. This chain's CDR3 is CATGHHSGANVLTF. The CDR3 DNA reads TGTGCCACTGGACACCACTCTGGGGCCAACGTCCTGACTTTC. The whole variable domain, filled in from reference TRBV18 and TRBJ2-6, reads NAGVMQNPRHLVRRRGQEARLRCSPMKGHSHVYWYRQLPEEGLKFMVYLQKENIIDESGMPKERFSAEFPKEGPSILRIQQVVRGDSAAYFCATGHHSGANVLTFGAGSRLTVL.

This clonotype came up a few times. The chain recombines TRBV21-1 with TRBJ2-3; the table's TRBD2 call for D was not verified on the DNA. TRBV21-1 constitutes a pseudogene. There are 16 residues in the CDR3. CDR3 in amino acids: CASSKTGTRYTDTQYF. CDR3 in DNA: TGTGCCAGCAGCAAAACCGGGACTCGCTACACAGATACGCAGTATTTT.

J is TRBJ2-7 and V is TRBV5-1; no reliable D call. The CDR3 loop spans 15 amino acids. The germline V gene encodes CDR1 SGHRS and CDR2 YFSETQ. The germline V and J ends were trimmed by 0 bases and 0 bases, with 10 bases remaining between them. In nucleotides, the CDR3 is TGCGCCAGCAGCTTGGGAAGTTGGAGCTCCTACGAGCAGTACTTC. Amino acid sequence: CASSLGSWSSYEQYF.

This clonotype was picked up a small number of times. The chain uses TRBV4-3 and TRBJ2-1, with 8 bases fitting TRBD1. Trimming took 1 base from V and 8 from J; bases not matched to a gene: 10. CDR1 is LGHNA, CDR2 YSLEER, per germline. The CDR3 is made up of 16 amino acids. This chain's CDR3 is CASSQGTGPVGDEQFF. CDR3 in DNA: TGCGCCAGCAGCCAAGGGACAGGGCCCGTCGGCGATGAGCAGTTCTTC.

The chain has TRBV7-2 and TRBJ1-2; D perhaps matches TRBD1 (5 bases). Germline-derived CDR1 and CDR2 are SGHTA and FQGNSA. The V end lost 0 bases, the J end lost 0 bases, and 8 bases lay between the germline ends. The CDR3 length is 15 residues. Here the CDR3 reads CASSLAPGTNYGYTF. CDR3 nucleotides: TGTGCCAGCAGCTTAGCGCCAGGGACTAACTATGGCTACACCTTC.

The V gene is TRBV6-4, the J gene TRBJ2-3; 9 nucleotides align to TRBD2. Germline lookup yields CDR1 MRHNA and CDR2 SNTAGT. The CDR3 is 16 amino acids. The ends lost 4 bases at V and 3 bases at J; junction bases unmatched: 8. CDR3 DNA: TGTGCCAGCAGTGGGGCAGCGGGGGGACCGACAGATACGCAGTATTTT. It yields the protein CASSGAAGGPTDTQYF.

The chain has TRBV6-1 and TRBJ2-3, with 9 bases fitting TRBD1. Looked up from germline, CDR1 is MNHNS and CDR2 is SASEGT. With V trimmed by 0 bases and J by 1 base, 5 bases remained unmatched. This CDR3 contains 17 residues. The CDR3, as DNA: TGTGCCAGCAGTGAAGCGCTCCGGACAGGGGGCACAGATACGCAGTATTTT. It specifies CASSEALRTGGTDTQYF.

V usage is TRBV5-6 and J usage is TRBJ2-7; D unresolved. Trimming removed 0 bases at V and 3 bases at J, with 10 bases between. The germline CDR1 and CDR2 sequences are SGHDT and YYEEEE. CDR3 length: 14 residues. CDR3 protein: CASSLGGEVYEQYF. DNA of the CDR3: TGTGCCAGCAGCTTGGGTGGGGAAGTCTACGAGCAGTACTTC.